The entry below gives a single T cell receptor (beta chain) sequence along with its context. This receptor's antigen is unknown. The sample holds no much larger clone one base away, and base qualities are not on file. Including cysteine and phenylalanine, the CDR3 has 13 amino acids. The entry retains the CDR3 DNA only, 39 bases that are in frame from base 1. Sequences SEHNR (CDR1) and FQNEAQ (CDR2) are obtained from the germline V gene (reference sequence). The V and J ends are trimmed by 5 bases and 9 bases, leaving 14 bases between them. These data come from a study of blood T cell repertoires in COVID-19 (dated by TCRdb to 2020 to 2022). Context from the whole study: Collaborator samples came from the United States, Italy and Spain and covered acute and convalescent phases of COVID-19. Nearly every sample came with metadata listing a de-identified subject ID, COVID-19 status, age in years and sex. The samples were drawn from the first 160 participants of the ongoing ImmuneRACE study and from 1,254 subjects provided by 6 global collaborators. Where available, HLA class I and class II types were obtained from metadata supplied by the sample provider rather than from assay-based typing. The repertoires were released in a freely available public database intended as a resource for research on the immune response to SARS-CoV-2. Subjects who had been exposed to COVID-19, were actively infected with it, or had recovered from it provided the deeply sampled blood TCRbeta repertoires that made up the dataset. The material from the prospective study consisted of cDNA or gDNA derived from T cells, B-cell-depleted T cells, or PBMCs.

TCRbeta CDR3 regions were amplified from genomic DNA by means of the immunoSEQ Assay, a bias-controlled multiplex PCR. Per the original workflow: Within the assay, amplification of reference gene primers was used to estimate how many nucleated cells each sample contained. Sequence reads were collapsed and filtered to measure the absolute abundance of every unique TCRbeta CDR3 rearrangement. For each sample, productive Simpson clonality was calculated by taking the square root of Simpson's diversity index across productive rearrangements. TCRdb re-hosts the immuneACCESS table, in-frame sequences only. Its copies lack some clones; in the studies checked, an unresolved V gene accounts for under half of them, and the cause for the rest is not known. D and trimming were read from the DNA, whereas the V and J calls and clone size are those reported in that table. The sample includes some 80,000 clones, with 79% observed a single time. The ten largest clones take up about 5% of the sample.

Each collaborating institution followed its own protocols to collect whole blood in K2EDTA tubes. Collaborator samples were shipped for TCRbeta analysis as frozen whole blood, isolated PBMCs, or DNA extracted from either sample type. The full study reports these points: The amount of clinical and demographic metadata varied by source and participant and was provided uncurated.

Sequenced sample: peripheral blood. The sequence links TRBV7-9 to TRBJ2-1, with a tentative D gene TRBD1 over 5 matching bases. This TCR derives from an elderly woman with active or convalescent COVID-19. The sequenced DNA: TGTGCCAGCAGCAATTGGGGCCCCGGTGAGCAGTTCTTC. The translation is CASSNWGPGEQFF.